The TCR beta chain under discussion was sequenced for a study of cytomegalovirus exposure and HLA in healthy donors (dated by TCRdb to about 2017). In the study overall: An earlier analysis of more than 550 of the donors reported 276 Gb of sequence data and 117 million unique TCR beta sequences obtained from about 179 million T cells. About 280 gigabases of sequencing data and 70 million to 100 million unique TCR sequences were included in an early release covering around 600 HLA-typed donors. Of the roughly 400 genotyped donors, 81% were placed in the genetic ancestry cluster associated with self-reported Caucasian donors. The study aimed to test whether signatures of past pathogen exposure could be identified by cataloging public T cell receptors. The study profiled the T cell repertoires of 666 subjects by immunosequencing and related them to cytomegalovirus serostatus. Besides the first cohort of under 700 subjects, a separate validation cohort made up of over a hundred different subjects was used. To predict cytomegalovirus infection status, the study combined high-throughput TCR immunosequencing, statistical association of individual TCRs with disease status, and machine learning. A later analysis re-examined previously published TCR beta repertoires from more than 650 donors and added high-resolution HLA genotyping to investigate patterns of TCR occurrence. The later analysis used no new phenotypic data to find candidate immune exposures, relying instead on TCR beta sequences and their occurrence across donors. An earlier analysis of about 600 of the donors used high-throughput TCR beta sequencing to judge whether each TCR beta V gene segment behaved as functional or pseudogenic. Donor age, sex, ethnicity and CMV serostatus were compiled together with the repertoire data. In a later genetic analysis, genome-wide SNP genotypes for about 65% of the roughly 700 donors were used, and that subset was treated as a discovery cohort. All discovery cohort repertoires had been generated using a single sequencing platform. Class I and class II HLA loci were covered by the typing at four-digit resolution. Typing coverage varied by locus: 629-630 donors for A, B, C, DRB1 and DQB1; some 520 for DQA1; over 600 for DPA1; 450 to 480 for DPB1. Four or five DR-DQ haplotypes were handled as single units for association and clustering because linkage in the cohort was strong. Across 398 genotyped donors of the cohort, an average of roughly 200,000 unique TCR beta nucleotide sequences per donor were sequenced, and roughly 20% of those sequences were non-productive. Overall study results and their limits: Because HLA typing was missing for some donors at each locus, association tests included only the typed subset. Assigning TCR associations to individual alleles was difficult when HLA alleles, especially DR and DQ, strongly co-occurred. The classifier was reported to diagnose cytomegalovirus status with high specificity and sensitivity in both the original cohort and the validation cohort. Immune exposure information for the cohort was limited to CMV serostatus. A later genetic analysis associated a missense DCLRE1C variant with V-gene and J-gene trimming of TCR beta chains, and an independent cohort replicated the association. It was suggested by the authors that the approach could potentially be generalized to other disease states and immunological phenotypes. In a later analysis, several top co-occurrence clusters were reported to appear linked to parvovirus B19, influenza, CMV and Epstein-Barr virus. A further reported finding was that TCR beta sequences accurately predicted the HLA-A and HLA-B alleles for most subjects in the first cohort. According to a later genetic analysis, donors in an Asian-associated ancestry cluster had fewer N-insertions in productive TCRs than the approximately 610-donor mean. This cohort had only TCR beta chains sequenced, and the lack of alpha or paired-chain data limited which features could be detected. A later analysis found that most CMV-associated TCR beta chains appeared HLA-restricted, with HLA associations seemingly driven largely by CMV exposure. In a later analysis, TCR association rates were found to vary across HLA loci, with the most associated TCRs seen for DRB1 alleles and the fewest for HLA-C alleles. Because counts were too low, approximately 18 rarely observed V segments, including chromosome 9 orphons, were excluded from the earlier analysis of around 640 of the donors. Linkage disequilibrium might explain the correlated functional status among segregating V segments, but an unknown experimental factor could not be ruled out. The study listed 150 to 200 TCR beta chains as associated with cytomegalovirus. Across donors, most TCR sequences were observed very rarely, whereas some public TCRs were present in many individuals. A group of highly shared sequence variants was considered likely to be a technical artifact of the sequencing pipeline. In vitro tests confirmed that three of the cytomegalovirus-associated TCR beta chains recognize cytomegalovirus antigens. The presence/absence analyses assumed that sequencing depth was roughly uniform across donors, and that assumption may not be true. Compared with equally common non-associated chains, HLA-associated TCR beta chains in a later analysis were more clonally expanded and had lower generation probabilities. At a false discovery rate of 0.05, a later analysis linked 15,000 to 20,000 TCR beta sequences to specific HLA alleles. Broadly in line with IMGT annotations, most TCR beta V segments showed up in productive rearrangements about 87% or about 30% of the time in an earlier analysis of 450 to 600 of the donors.

The cohort was made up of approximately 670 healthy bone marrow donors. Cohort members were all nominally healthy when sampled, although unrecorded immune exposures were likely present. The donor was CMV seronegative and belonged to the group of roughly 330 seronegative cohort members. A peripheral blood sample was provided by each donor, and peripheral blood mononuclear cells were used for TCR beta sequencing. Genomic DNA extraction from the blood cell samples was performed with the Qiagen DNeasy Blood Extraction Kit. With regard to this clone: The specificity of this receptor is unknown. Per-base qualities were not stored, and no clone one base away is much larger.

Libraries were prepared through the immunoSEQ multiplex PCR assay. A mixture of 60 forward primers for TCR Vbeta segments and 13 reverse primers for TCR Jbeta segments was used in the multiplex PCR. The CDR3 region of rearranged TCR beta genes was amplified from genomic DNA by a multiplex PCR assay. The amplified TCR beta libraries were sequenced on the Illumina HiSeq System as 87-base-pair reads. The original methods were these. A later analysis tallied 75 million to 95 million unique TCR beta chains across the 610 or so repertoires, and about 10 million of those chains were shared by two or more donors. Raw reads were error-corrected and collapsed into unique sequences by a nearest-neighbor algorithm in which closely related sequences were merged to remove PCR and sequencing errors. V, D and J gene segments were assigned by aligning CDR3 sequences to IMGT reference sequences. For a sequence to be retained, a match of at least six nucleotides was required to both a V gene segment and a J gene segment. A rearrangement counted as productive if the CDR3 had no stop codons and remained in frame with V and J, and every other rearrangement counted as non-productive. CDR3 was defined according to IMGT convention as the region running from the second conserved V-encoded cysteine to the conserved J-encoded phenylalanine. The earlier analysis of fewer than 700 of the donors excluded sequences that lacked an unambiguous match to a single V gene segment. In an earlier analysis of 587 of the donors, V segments were called functional above 56.7% productive rearrangements and were called segregating when the between-donor standard deviation exceeded 5%. A statistical classification framework was built to diagnose cytomegalovirus status from the catalog of TCR beta chain sequences. V and J gene assignment, in a later analysis, came from comparing TCR nucleotide sequences with IMGT/GENE-DB human TR gene sequences. A later analysis assigned CDR3 sequences and most-parsimonious VDJ recombination scenarios with the TCRdist pipeline. In a later analysis, each TCR beta chain was defined by its CDR3 amino acid sequence together with its V-gene family, and reads lacking a unique V-gene family were excluded. As a way to deal with suspected cross-contamination and a sequencing artifact, a later analysis dropped over 550 nucleotide sequences that were highly shared and had low generation probability. For each public chain, a later analysis derived a clonal expansion index from normalized ranks of inferred template counts within each repertoire. In a later analysis, generation probabilities were computed using a VDJ recombination model fitted to out-of-frame rearrangements, and the results were checked against IGoR. In a later analysis, TCR-TCR, TCR-HLA and TCR-CMV co-occurrence was scored with hypergeometric tests, and a repertoire-size bias correction was applied to TCR pairs. False discovery rates were estimated in a later analysis by permuting HLA or CMV assignments 20 times. In a later analysis, co-occurring TCRs were grouped with DBSCAN, and TCRdist sequence similarity was added when clustering was performed within HLA-allele-positive subsets. Repertoires with fewer than 30,000 or more than 120,000 public chains, plus five repertoires with anomalous nucleotide sharing, were excluded from co-occurrence clustering. In its TCRdb copy, this immuneACCESS table keeps in-frame sequences only and misses some clones. Where compared with another copy, unresolved V genes explain less than half of these, and the others have no known cause. V and J calls and clone size follow that table, whereas D and trimming were derived from the DNA. Within this sample are some 190,000 clones, with approximately 86% of them counted one time only. Of the sample, about 1% is held by the ten largest clones.

Sequencing was done on a sample of PBMCs. The receptor was isolated from a boy aged 2 to 9 in good health and CMV-seronegative.

The CDR3 region reads CASSLLQGAGNEQFF. The DNA sequence is given as TGTGCCAGCAGTTTGTTACAGGGGGCCGGGAATGAGCAGTTCTTC. The chain was built from TRBV27 and TRBJ2-1, and 9 junctional nucleotides match TRBD1. Trimmed from V: 3 bases; trimmed from J: 7 bases; junction bases lacking a gene match: 7. CDR1 and CDR2 are drawn from the germline V gene (reference sequence): MNHEY, SMNVEV. The CDR3 holds 15 amino acids from the cysteine to the phenylalanine. The retained sequence is limited to the CDR3, 45 bases, with the frame set at the first base.